A selection of T cell receptor beta chains follows, all from one sample in a study of cytomegalovirus exposure and HLA in healthy donors. The repertoire was sequenced with immunoSEQ multiplex PCR; TCRdb's copy has only in-frame clones and lacks some. The data contain roughly 180,000 clones, around 86% of them singletons. The specimen was PBMCs. The receptors were sampled from a man younger than 45 in good health and CMV-seropositive. Each CDR3 is given with its conserved first and last residue. A D gene is named only where the DNA matches it firmly. Clone sizes are given selectively: once, few, many, or a class where the clone is expanded.

J: TRBJ1-1
length: 12
V: TRBV6-5
size: NA
D: NA
CDR3: CASSTLNTEAFF
DNA: TGTGCCAGCAGTACCCTAAACACTGAAGCTTTCTTT

J: TRBJ2-6
length: 16
V: TRBV4-3
size: NA
D: NA
CDR3: CASSLNPRSGANVLTF
DNA: TGCGCCAGCAGCCTGAACCCTCGCTCTGGGGCCAACGTCCTGACTTTC

J: TRBJ1-1
length: 14
V: TRBV5-1
size: NA
D: NA
CDR3: CASSLVGEGTEAFF
DNA: TGCGCCAGCAGCTTGGTTGGCGAAGGGACTGAAGCTTTCTTT

J: TRBJ2-1
length: 11
V: TRBV9
size: NA
D: NA
CDR3: CASSVDHEQFF
DNA: TGTGCCAGCAGCGTAGACCATGAGCAGTTCTTC

J: TRBJ2-7
length: 15
V: TRBV9
size: NA
D: NA
CDR3: CASSVGGSSAYEQYF
DNA: TGTGCCAGCAGCGTAGGAGGTAGCTCAGCCTACGAGCAGTACTTC

J: TRBJ2-7
length: 15
V: TRBV2
size: NA
D: NA
CDR3: CASSEQLLGSYEQYF
DNA: TGTGCCAGCAGTGAACAGCTGCTTGGCTCCTACGAGCAGTACTTC

J: TRBJ2-4
length: 16
V: TRBV2
size: NA
D: NA
CDR3: CASSEAIRRVGNIQYF
DNA: TGTGCCAGCAGTGAAGCGATACGGAGAGTCGGAAACATTCAGTACTTC

J: TRBJ2-2
length: 14
V: TRBV18
size: NA
D: NA
CDR3: CASSQLENTGELFF
DNA: TGTGCCAGCTCACAATTAGAGAACACCGGGGAGCTGTTTTTT

J: TRBJ2-2
length: 16
V: TRBV10-3
size: NA
D: TRBD1
CDR3: CAISPQGTGLPGELFF
DNA: TGTGCCATCAGTCCCCAAGGGACAGGGCTACCCGGGGAGCTGTTTTTT

J: TRBJ2-1
length: 16
V: TRBV9
size: NA
D: TRBD2
CDR3: CASSDLAGGPVSEQFF
DNA: TGTGCCAGCAGCGACCTAGCGGGAGGGCCAGTCAGTGAGCAGTTCTTC

J: TRBJ2-7
length: 11
V: TRBV2
size: NA
D: NA
CDR3: CASRALYEQYF
DNA: TGTGCCAGCAGGGCCCTTTACGAGCAGTACTTC

J: TRBJ2-3
length: 15
V: TRBV2
size: NA
D: NA
CDR3: CASRGLGAVEDTQYF
DNA: TGTGCCAGCAGGGGTTTGGGGGCCGTAGAGGATACGCAGTATTTT

J: TRBJ2-1
length: 15
V: TRBV5-6
size: NA
D: TRBD2
CDR3: CASSPSGRVANEQFF
DNA: TGTGCCAGCAGCCCCAGCGGGAGGGTGGCCAATGAGCAGTTCTTC

J: TRBJ2-3
length: 12
V: TRBV30
size: NA
D: NA
CDR3: CAWSVPGNTQYF
DNA: TGTGCCTGGAGTGTGCCGGGAAATACGCAGTATTTT

J: TRBJ2-7
length: 14
V: TRBV2
size: NA
D: TRBD1
CDR3: CASRNGQAFYEQYF
DNA: TGTGCCAGCAGGAATGGACAGGCGTTCTACGAGCAGTACTTC

J: TRBJ2-7
length: 15
V: TRBV28
size: NA
D: TRBD1
CDR3: CASSQSGDRAYEQYF
DNA: TGTGCCAGCAGTCAATCCGGGGACAGGGCCTACGAGCAGTACTTC

J: TRBJ2-6
length: 12
V: TRBV6-5
size: NA
D: NA
CDR3: CASSRGANVLTF
DNA: TGTGCCAGCAGCCGAGGGGCCAACGTCCTGACTTTC

J: TRBJ1-2
length: 13
V: TRBV27
size: NA
D: NA
CDR3: CASRTGSRYGYTF
DNA: TGTGCCAGCAGGACGGGTTCGCGGTATGGCTACACCTTC

J: TRBJ2-1
length: 13
V: TRBV7-7
size: NA
D: NA
CDR3: CASSSYSANEQFF
DNA: TGTGCCAGCAGCTCCTACTCAGCGAATGAGCAGTTCTTC

J: TRBJ2-1
length: 13
V: TRBV10-2
size: NA
D: NA
CDR3: CASTTKVVVEQFF
DNA: TGCGCCAGCACCACCAAAGTAGTCGTCGAGCAGTTCTTC

J: TRBJ2-1
length: 13
V: TRBV19
size: once
D: TRBD1
CDR3: CASNRDSNNEQFF
DNA: TGTGCCAGTAATAGGGACAGCAACAATGAGCAGTTCTTC

J: TRBJ1-4
length: 14
V: TRBV7-9
size: NA
D: NA
CDR3: CASSLAGSQEKLFF
DNA: TGTGCCAGCAGCTTAGCAGGGTCCCAGGAAAAACTGTTTTTT

J: TRBJ2-7
length: 13
V: TRBV18
size: NA
D: TRBD2
CDR3: CASSLREGDEQYF
DNA: TGTGCCAGCTCATTGCGGGAGGGGGACGAGCAGTACTTC

J: TRBJ2-7
length: 15
V: TRBV27
size: NA
D: NA
CDR3: CASSSRGGGLYEQYF
DNA: TGTGCCAGCAGTAGCAGGGGTGGGGGTCTCTACGAGCAGTACTTC

J: TRBJ1-2
length: 11
V: TRBV2
size: NA
D: NA
CDR3: CASSEEGGYTF
DNA: TGTGCCAGCAGTGAAGAAGGTGGCTACACCTTC

J: TRBJ1-2
length: 10
V: TRBV6-6
size: NA
D: NA
CDR3: CASGGVGYTF
DNA: TGTGCCAGCGGGGGGGTTGGCTACACCTTC

J: TRBJ2-7
length: 15
V: TRBV7-2
size: NA
D: TRBD2
CDR3: CASSLVSGDQYEQYF
DNA: TGTGCCAGCAGCTTAGTCAGCGGGGACCAATACGAGCAGTACTTC

J: TRBJ2-2
length: 16
V: TRBV7-7
size: NA
D: NA
CDR3: CASSFGGSANTGELFF
DNA: TGTGCCAGCAGCTTCGGAGGATCAGCGAACACCGGGGAGCTGTTTTTT

J: TRBJ2-3
length: 14
V: TRBV27
size: NA
D: TRBD2
CDR3: CASSLGLGLGNQYF
DNA: TGTGCCAGCAGTCTAGGCCTGGGACTAGGAAACCAGTATTTT

J: TRBJ1-1
length: 15
V: TRBV6-6
size: NA
D: NA
CDR3: CASSYGDRSGTEAFF
DNA: TGTGCCAGCAGTTACGGCGACCGGTCGGGAACTGAAGCTTTCTTT

J: TRBJ2-1
length: 20
V: TRBV5-4
size: NA
D: TRBD1
CDR3: CASSLRGEGQGLVSYNEQFF
DNA: TGTGCCAGCAGCTTGCGGGGAGAAGGACAGGGCCTCGTCTCTTACAATGAGCAGTTCTTC

J: TRBJ1-4
length: 15
V: TRBV5-1
size: NA
D: NA
CDR3: CASSLGRNLNEKLFF
DNA: TGCGCCAGCAGCTTGGGCAGGAACCTTAATGAAAAACTGTTTTTT

J: TRBJ1-3
length: 17
V: TRBV5-1
size: few
D: NA
CDR3: CASSRYSGGAAGNTIYF
DNA: TGCGCCAGCAGCCGATACTCCGGGGGGGCAGCCGGAAACACCATATATTTT

J: TRBJ2-1
length: 17
V: TRBV6-1
size: NA
D: NA
CDR3: CASSEAGAETVYNEQFF
DNA: TGTGCCAGCAGTGAAGCGGGGGCGGAGACGGTGTACAATGAGCAGTTCTTC

J: TRBJ1-2
length: 15
V: TRBV4-1
size: NA
D: TRBD1
CDR3: CASSPGQGANYGYTF
DNA: TGCGCCAGCAGCCCAGGACAGGGGGCCAACTATGGCTACACCTTC

J: TRBJ2-7
length: 14
V: TRBV10-3
size: once
D: TRBD1
CDR3: CAISARDSSYEQYF
DNA: TGTGCCATCAGTGCAAGGGACAGCTCCTACGAGCAGTACTTC

J: TRBJ1-5
length: 15
V: TRBV5-8
size: NA
D: NA
CDR3: CASSLGDQIGQPQHF
DNA: TGTGCCAGCAGCTTGGGGGACCAGATTGGTCAGCCCCAGCATTTT

J: TRBJ1-1
length: 14
V: TRBV5-1
size: NA
D: NA
CDR3: CASSLAGVGTEAFF
DNA: TGCGCCAGCAGCTTGGCAGGGGTAGGGACTGAAGCTTTCTTT

J: TRBJ2-1
length: 18
V: TRBV4-1
size: few
D: NA
CDR3: CASSQDRAAWSSYNEQFF
DNA: TGCGCCAGCAGCCAAGACAGGGCCGCCTGGAGCTCCTACAATGAGCAGTTCTTC

J: TRBJ2-7
length: 13
V: TRBV27
size: NA
D: NA
CDR3: CASSLGGDYEQYF
DNA: TGTGCCAGCAGCCTAGGTGGAGACTACGAGCAGTACTTC

J: TRBJ1-5
length: 14
V: TRBV6-5
size: NA
D: NA
CDR3: CASSSGSLNQPQHF
DNA: TGTGCCAGCAGCTCAGGAAGCCTAAATCAGCCCCAGCATTTT

J: TRBJ1-5
length: 13
V: TRBV30
size: NA
D: NA
CDR3: CAWSPGGSQPQHF
DNA: TGTGCCTGGAGCCCGGGGGGGAGTCAGCCCCAGCATTTT

J: TRBJ1-4
length: 15
V: TRBV6-1
size: NA
D: NA
CDR3: CASRGSDGVYEKLFF
DNA: TGTGCCAGCAGGGGATCGGACGGGGTATATGAAAAACTGTTTTTT

J: TRBJ1-1
length: 15
V: TRBV27
size: NA
D: NA
CDR3: CASLSGSATNTEAFF
DNA: TGTGCCAGCCTATCCGGAAGTGCCACCAACACTGAAGCTTTCTTT

J: TRBJ2-1
length: 16
V: TRBV9
size: NA
D: TRBD2
CDR3: CASSALSGGASNEQFF
DNA: TGTGCCAGCAGCGCCCTTAGCGGGGGGGCTTCGAATGAGCAGTTCTTC

J: TRBJ2-7
length: 15
V: TRBV18
size: NA
D: NA
CDR3: CASSMRGQQNYEQYF
DNA: TGTGCCAGCTCGATGCGTGGACAGCAAAACTACGAGCAGTACTTC

J: TRBJ2-3
length: 15
V: TRBV14
size: NA
D: NA
CDR3: CASSQGTWGTDTQYF
DNA: TGTGCCAGCAGCCAAGGGACGTGGGGCACAGATACGCAGTATTTT

J: TRBJ2-2
length: 16
V: TRBV6-4
size: NA
D: NA
CDR3: CASSDRGGPRPGELFF
DNA: TGTGCCAGCAGTGACAGGGGAGGACCGAGACCCGGGGAGCTGTTTTTT